The rows below give T cell receptor beta chains drawn from one sample of a study of low-dose radiotherapy and immunotherapy resistance in tumors. Each CDR3 protein gets one entry after TCRdb re-called the reads with MiXCR. The sample comprises tens of thousands of distinct CDR3 sequences, more than 7.5% of which are singletons, and around 0.93% rests with the top ten. The starting material was PBMCs, obtained before treatment. These receptors all stem from a male donor with prostate cancer. CDR3s include the opening cysteine and the closing phenylalanine or tryptophan.

j_call cdr3_length v_call cdr3_aa
TRBJ2-1 13 TRBV7-9 CASSFPGVDEQFF
TRBJ1-5 13 TRBV30 CAWSVHPNQPQHF
TRBJ2-2 16 TRBV6-5 CASSEITLRGELFFFF
TRBJ2-5 14 TRBV7-2 CASMYQGAGETQYF
TRBJ1-1 13 TRBV10-3 CAISVRQNTEAFF
TRBJ1-5 13 TRBV18 CASSPHEGQPQHF
TRBJ1-3 12 TRBV13 CASRREDSAIYF
TRBJ2-1 17 TRBV27 CASSSRPSGSYYNEQFF
TRBJ1-1 15 TRBV7-8 CASSPREGGLTEAFF
TRBJ2-1 15 TRBV5-4 CASSLDRGGYNEQFF
TRBJ2-1 10 TRBV29-1 CSVVLHEQFF
TRBJ2-7 12 TRBV20-1 CSAPGLAYEQYF
TRBJ2-1 15 TRBV3-1 CASSQQTGLRNEQFF
TRBJ1-1 16 TRBV4-1 CASSQGETGIFTEAFF
TRBJ2-3 15 TRBV28 CASSAGTASTDTQYF
TRBJ2-3 12 TRBV29-1 CSVTGGTDTQYF
TRBJ2-1 15 TRBV7-9 CASSTQGASYNEQFF
TRBJ1-4 13 TRBV28 CASSLRRNEKLFF
TRBJ2-5 15 TRBV20-1 CSATGLAGVMETQYF
TRBJ1-1 11 TRBV10-3 CAIRVATEAFF
TRBJ2-1 15 TRBV6-2/TRBV6-3 CASSYSPAGGNEQFF
TRBJ2-7 14 TRBV5-4 CASSLSGSSYEQYF